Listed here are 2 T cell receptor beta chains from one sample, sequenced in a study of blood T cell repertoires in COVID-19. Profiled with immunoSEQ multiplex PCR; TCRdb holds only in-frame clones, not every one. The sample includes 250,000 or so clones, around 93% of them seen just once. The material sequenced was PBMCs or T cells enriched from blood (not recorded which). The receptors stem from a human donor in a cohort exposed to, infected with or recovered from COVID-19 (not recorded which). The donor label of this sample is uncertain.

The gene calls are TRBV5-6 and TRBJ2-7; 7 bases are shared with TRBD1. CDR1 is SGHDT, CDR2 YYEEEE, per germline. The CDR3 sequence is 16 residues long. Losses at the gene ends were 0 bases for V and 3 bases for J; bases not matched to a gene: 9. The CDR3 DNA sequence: TGTGCCAGCAGCTTGGCCGGACAGGACGCTTTCTACGAGCAGTACTTC. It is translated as CASSLAGQDAFYEQYF.

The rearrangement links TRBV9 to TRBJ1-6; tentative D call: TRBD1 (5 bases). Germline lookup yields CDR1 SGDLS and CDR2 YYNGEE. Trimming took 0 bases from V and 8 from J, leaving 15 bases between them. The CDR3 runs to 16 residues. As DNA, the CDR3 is TGTGCCAGCAGCGTAGGAGGCAGGGTGGGTGATTCACCCCTCCACTTT. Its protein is CASSVGGRVGDSPLHF. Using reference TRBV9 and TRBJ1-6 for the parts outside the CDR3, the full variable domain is DSGVTQTPKHLITATGQRVTLRCSPRSGDLSVYWYQQSLDQGLQFLIQYYNGEERAKGNILERFSAQQFPDLHSELNLSSLELGDSALYFCASSVGGRVGDSPLHFGNGTRLTVT.